A selection of T cell receptor beta chains follows, all from one sample in a study of early T cells in non-severe SARS-CoV-2 infection. Using its own MiXCR run on the 5' RACE reads, TCRdb lists one record per CDR3 protein. The repertoire holds 27,000 or so distinct CDR3 sequences, with around 4% as singletons. The sequencing sample was made of whole blood. These TCRs come from an adult who was a healthcare worker with PCR-confirmed SARS-CoV-2 infection or an uninfected control (not recorded which). Each CDR3 is given without its conserved first and last residue.

v_gene	j_gene	CDR3aa
TRBV24-1	TRBJ2-5	ATSSGLASSQY
TRBV29-1	TRBJ2-1	SVERGGYEQF
TRBV10-3	TRBJ2-3	AISVTGPSDTQY
TRBV15	TRBJ2-1	ATSEPTPTIDNEQF
TRBV27	TRBJ2-5	ASSGEGWQTQY
TRBV7-6	TRBJ2-3	ASSLEVSTDTQY
TRBV27	TRBJ1-1	ASSHRDRATEAF
TRBV7-9	TRBJ1-1	ASSQMRTNEAF
TRBV11-3	TRBJ2-1	ASSLAGPSSYNEQF
TRBV7-3	TRBJ2-6	ASSLGGTNSGANVLT
TRBV7-3	TRBJ2-3	ASSSPLDENTQY
TRBV5-1	TRBJ2-7	ASSLELRTYEQY
TRBV7-3	TRBJ2-7	ASSLGQGGGEQY
TRBV7-6	TRBJ2-7	ASSPGGRGLYYEQY
TRBV20-1	TRBJ2-1	SAESHSGQSSYNEQF
TRBV6-5	TRBJ1-6	ASSIQGGVDYSPLH
TRBV19	TRBJ1-4	ASSRTGTRNEKLF
TRBV2	TRBJ2-1	ASRGILAAVNNEQF
TRBV7-2	TRBJ2-7	ASTLAGTSSYEQY
TRBV4-3	TRBJ2-3	ASSHTSGRNADTQY
TRBV9	TRBJ2-1	ASSPRGLASGNEQF
TRBV5-5	TRBJ2-5	ASSPGLRDQETQY
TRBV20-1	TRBJ1-4	SARAGDSTNEKLF
TRBV6-4	TRBJ2-5	ASSAPLQGKQETQY
TRBV13	TRBJ1-6	ASSTPTLTGDSPLH
TRBV29-1	TRBJ1-4	SVEVAGLGEKLF
TRBV6-5	TRBJ2-4	ASSYPGTGFQY
TRBV6-5	TRBJ2-3	ASSDPTLAGGPPDTQY
TRBV12-3/TRBV12-4	TRBJ2-1	ASSFTGARGRSSYNEQF
TRBV5-1	TRBJ2-5	ASSPGQGIQETQY
TRBV7-2	TRBJ1-3	ASSFYRGYSGNTIY
TRBV3-1	TRBJ1-1	ASSTQIVTYTEAF
TRBV7-9	TRBJ2-1	ASSPGLSYNEQF
TRBV7-2	TRBJ2-3	ASSLRLAGVADTQY
TRBV6-5	TRBJ1-1	ASSYGQRENTEAF
TRBV14	TRBJ2-1	ASSQLPGQGDNEQF
TRBV18	TRBJ2-7	ASSPPRQIHEQY
TRBV4-3	TRBJ1-2	ASSQEVRGLDGYT
TRBV6-4	TRBJ2-1	ASSDSSSGRGQF
TRBV7-2	TRBJ1-6	ASSLSKGAYYNSPLH
TRBV6-2/TRBV6-3	TRBJ1-2	ASSSQGIVKSLSTNYGYT
TRBV12-3/TRBV12-4	TRBJ2-4	ASSYKSLAKNIQY
TRBV11-2	TRBJ2-3	ASSLEVAATQY
TRBV3-1	TRBJ2-6	ASSISGANVLT
TRBV19	TRBJ2-7	ASMGGALRDEQY
TRBV6-5	TRBJ2-1	ASSGRLAGDAF
TRBV27	TRBJ2-1	ASSFGKGRDEQF
TRBV29-1	TRBJ2-2	SVRDTGELF
TRBV5-1	TRBJ2-1	ASSLGASGRGNEQF
TRBV7-9	TRBJ2-1	ASSQRTGGYNEQF
TRBV20-1	TRBJ2-5	SGGVYEYQETQY
TRBV28	TRBJ2-5	ASSFGSMETQY
TRBV20-1	TRBJ2-3	SGEAGVIDTQY
TRBV7-3	TRBJ2-2	ASSLNSVATNTGELF